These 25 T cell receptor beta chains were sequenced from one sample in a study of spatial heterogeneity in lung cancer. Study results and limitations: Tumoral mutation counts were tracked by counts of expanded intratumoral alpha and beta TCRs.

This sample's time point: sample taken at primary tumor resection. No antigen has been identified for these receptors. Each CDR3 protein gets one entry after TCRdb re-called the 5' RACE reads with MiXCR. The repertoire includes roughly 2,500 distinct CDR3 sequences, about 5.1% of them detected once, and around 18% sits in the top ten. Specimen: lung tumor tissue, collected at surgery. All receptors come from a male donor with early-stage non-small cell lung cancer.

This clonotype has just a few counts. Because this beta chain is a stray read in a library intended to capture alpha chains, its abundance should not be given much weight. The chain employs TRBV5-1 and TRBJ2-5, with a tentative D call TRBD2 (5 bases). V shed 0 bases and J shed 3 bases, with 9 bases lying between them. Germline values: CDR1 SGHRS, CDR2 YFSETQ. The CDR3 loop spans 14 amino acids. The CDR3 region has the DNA TGCGCCAGCAGCTTGGAAGGGAGAAAAGAGACCCAGTACTTC. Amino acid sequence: CASSLEGRKETQYF.

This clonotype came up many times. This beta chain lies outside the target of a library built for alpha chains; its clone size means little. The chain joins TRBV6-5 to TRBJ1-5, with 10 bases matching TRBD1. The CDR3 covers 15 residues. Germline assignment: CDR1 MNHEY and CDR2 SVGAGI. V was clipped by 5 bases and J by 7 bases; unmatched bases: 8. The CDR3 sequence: CASSRGQGPSQPQHF. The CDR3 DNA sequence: TGTGCCAGCAGTAGGGGACAGGGGCCTTCACAGCCCCAGCATTTT.

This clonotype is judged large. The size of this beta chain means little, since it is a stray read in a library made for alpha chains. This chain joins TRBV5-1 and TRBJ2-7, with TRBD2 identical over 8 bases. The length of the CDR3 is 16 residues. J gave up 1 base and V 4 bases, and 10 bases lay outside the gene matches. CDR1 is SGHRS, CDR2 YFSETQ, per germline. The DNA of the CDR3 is TGCGCCAGCAGCCCGGACGGGGGGGCCTTTTCCTACGAGCAGTACTTC. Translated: CASSPDGGAFSYEQYF.

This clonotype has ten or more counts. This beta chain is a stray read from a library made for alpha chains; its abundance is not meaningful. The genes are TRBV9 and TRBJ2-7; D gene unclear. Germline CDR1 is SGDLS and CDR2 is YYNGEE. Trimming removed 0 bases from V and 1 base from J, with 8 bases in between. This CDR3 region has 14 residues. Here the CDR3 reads CASSVEWGSYEQYF. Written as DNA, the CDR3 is TGTGCCAGCAGCGTAGAGTGGGGATCCTACGAGCAGTACTTC.

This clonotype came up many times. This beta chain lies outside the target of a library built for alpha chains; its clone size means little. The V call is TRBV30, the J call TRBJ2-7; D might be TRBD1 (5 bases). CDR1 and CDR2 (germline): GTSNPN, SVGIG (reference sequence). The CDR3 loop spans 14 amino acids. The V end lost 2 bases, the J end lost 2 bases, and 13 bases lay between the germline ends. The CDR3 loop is CAWSSTESAYEQYF. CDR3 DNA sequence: TGTGCCTGGAGTTCGACAGAGAGCGCCTACGAGCAGTACTTC.

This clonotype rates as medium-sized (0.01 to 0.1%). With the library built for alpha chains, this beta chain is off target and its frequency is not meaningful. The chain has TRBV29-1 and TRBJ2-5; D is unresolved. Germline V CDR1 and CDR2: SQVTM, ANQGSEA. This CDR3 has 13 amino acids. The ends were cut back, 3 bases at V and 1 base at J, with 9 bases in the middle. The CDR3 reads CSVDAQVQETQYF. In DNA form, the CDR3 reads TGCAGCGTTGATGCCCAGGTCCAAGAGACCCAGTACTTC.

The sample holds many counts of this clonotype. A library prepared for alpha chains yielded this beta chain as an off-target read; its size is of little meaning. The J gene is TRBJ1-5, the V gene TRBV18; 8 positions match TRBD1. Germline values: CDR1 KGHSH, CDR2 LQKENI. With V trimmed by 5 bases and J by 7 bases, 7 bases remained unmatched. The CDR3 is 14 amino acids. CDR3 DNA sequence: TGTGCCAGCTCATACACAGGGGGACGACAGCCCCAGCATTTT. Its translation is CASSYTGGRQPQHF.

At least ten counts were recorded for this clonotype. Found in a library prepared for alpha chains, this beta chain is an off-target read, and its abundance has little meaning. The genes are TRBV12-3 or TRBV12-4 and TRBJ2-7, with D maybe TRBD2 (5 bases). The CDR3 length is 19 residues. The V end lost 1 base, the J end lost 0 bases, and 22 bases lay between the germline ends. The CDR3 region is CASSLGRSVANTFSYEQYF. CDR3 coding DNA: TGTGCCAGCAGTTTAGGAAGGTCCGTAGCGAATACTTTCTCCTACGAGCAGTACTTC.

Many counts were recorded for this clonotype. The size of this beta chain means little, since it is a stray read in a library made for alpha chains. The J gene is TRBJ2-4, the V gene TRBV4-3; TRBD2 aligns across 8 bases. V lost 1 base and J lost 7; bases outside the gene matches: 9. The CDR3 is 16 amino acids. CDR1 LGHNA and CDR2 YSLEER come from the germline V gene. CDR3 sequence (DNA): TGCGCCAGCAGCCAAGCGGGAGGGACTAGAGAGAACATTCAGTACTTC. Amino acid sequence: CASSQAGGTRENIQYF.

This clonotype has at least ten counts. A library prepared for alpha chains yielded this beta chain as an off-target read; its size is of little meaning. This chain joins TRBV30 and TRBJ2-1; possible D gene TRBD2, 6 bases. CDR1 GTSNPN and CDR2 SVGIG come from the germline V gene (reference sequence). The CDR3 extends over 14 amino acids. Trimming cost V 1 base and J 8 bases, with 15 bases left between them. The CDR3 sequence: CAWSEAGEVDEQFF. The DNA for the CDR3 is TGTGCCTGGAGTGAAGCGGGTGAGGTGGATGAGCAGTTCTTC.

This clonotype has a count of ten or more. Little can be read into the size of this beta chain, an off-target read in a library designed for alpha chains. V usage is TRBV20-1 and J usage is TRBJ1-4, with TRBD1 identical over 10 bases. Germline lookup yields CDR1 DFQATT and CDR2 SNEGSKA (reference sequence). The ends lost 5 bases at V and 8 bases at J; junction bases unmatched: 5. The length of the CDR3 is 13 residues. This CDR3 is CSAAGQGGEKLFF. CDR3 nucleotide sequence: TGCAGTGCTGCTGGACAGGGGGGGGAAAAACTGTTTTTT.

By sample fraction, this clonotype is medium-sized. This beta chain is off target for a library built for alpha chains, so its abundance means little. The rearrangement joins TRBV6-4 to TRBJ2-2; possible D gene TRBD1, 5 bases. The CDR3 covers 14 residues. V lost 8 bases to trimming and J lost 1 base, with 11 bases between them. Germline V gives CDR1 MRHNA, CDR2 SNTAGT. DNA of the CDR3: TGTGCCAGCTCGGCGCAGGGGAACACCGGGGAGCTGTTTTTT. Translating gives CASSAQGNTGELFF.

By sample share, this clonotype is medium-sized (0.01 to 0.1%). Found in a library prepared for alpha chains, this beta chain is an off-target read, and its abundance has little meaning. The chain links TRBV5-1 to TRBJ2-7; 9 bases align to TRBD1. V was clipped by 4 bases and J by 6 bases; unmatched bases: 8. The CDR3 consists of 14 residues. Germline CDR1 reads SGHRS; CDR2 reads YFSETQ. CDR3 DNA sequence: TGCGCCAGCAGCGGGGGACAGGGTGAGGTCGAGCAGTACTTC. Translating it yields CASSGGQGEVEQYF.

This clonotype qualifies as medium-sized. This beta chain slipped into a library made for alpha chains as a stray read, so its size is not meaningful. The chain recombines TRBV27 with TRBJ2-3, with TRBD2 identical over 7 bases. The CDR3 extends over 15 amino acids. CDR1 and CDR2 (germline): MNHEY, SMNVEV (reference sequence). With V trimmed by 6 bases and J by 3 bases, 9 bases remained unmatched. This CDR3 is CASRKAGAGTDTQYF. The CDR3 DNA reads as TGTGCCAGCAGGAAGGCGGGAGCGGGGACAGATACGCAGTATTTT.

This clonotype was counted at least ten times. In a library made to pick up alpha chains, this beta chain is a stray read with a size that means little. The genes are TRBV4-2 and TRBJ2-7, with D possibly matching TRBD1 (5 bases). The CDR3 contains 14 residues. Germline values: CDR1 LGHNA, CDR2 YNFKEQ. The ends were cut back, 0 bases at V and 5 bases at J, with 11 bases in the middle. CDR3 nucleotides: TGTGCCAGCAGCCAAGATCTGGGGCCTAACGAGCAGTACTTC. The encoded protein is CASSQDLGPNEQYF.

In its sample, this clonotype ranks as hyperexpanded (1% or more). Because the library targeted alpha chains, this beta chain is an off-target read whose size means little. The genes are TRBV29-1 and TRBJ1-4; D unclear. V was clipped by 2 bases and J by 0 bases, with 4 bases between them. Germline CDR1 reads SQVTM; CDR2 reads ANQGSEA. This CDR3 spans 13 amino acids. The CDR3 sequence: CSVELTTNEKLFF. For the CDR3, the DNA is TGCAGCGTTGAATTAACAACTAATGAAAAACTGTTTTTT.

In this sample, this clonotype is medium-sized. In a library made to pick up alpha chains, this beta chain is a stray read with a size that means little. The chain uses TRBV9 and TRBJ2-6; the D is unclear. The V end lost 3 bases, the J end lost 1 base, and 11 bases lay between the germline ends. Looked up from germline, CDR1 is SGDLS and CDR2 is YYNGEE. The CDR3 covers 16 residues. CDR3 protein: CASSGPGWSGANVLTF. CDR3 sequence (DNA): TGTGCCAGCAGCGGCCCAGGCTGGTCTGGGGCCAACGTCCTGACTTTC.

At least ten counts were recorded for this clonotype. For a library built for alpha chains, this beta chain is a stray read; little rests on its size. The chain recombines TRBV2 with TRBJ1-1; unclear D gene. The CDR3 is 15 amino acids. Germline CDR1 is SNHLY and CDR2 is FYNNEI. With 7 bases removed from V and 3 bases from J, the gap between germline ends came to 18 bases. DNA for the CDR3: TGTGCCAGCATCCGGGTCTCCTCAGGACACACTGAAGCTTTCTTT. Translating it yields CASIRVSSGHTEAFF.

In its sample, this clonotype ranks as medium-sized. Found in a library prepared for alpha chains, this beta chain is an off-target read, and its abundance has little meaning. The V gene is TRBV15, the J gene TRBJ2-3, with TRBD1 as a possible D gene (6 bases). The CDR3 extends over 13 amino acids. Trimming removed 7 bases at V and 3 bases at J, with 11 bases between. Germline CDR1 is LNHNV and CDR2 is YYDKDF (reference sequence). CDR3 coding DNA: TGTGCCACCAACGATAGGGGGACAGATACGCAGTATTTT. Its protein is CATNDRGTDTQYF.

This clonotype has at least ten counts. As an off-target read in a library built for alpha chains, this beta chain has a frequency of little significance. CDR3 nucleotides: TGTGCCAGCAGCTTAAATCAGGGTGATCCCCTCCACTTT. This sequence encodes CASSLNQGDPLHF. The chain has TRBV7-3 and TRBJ1-6, with TRBD1 as a possible D gene (5 bases). This CDR3 region has 13 residues. Germline V lookup: CDR1 SGHTA, CDR2 FQGTGA. V was pared by 1 base and J by 13 bases, with 11 bases between.

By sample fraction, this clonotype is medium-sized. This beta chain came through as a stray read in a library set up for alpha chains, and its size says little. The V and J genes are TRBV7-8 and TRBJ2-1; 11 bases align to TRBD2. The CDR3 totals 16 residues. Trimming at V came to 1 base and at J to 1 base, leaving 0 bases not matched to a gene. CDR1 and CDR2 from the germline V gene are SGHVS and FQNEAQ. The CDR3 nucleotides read TGTGCCAGCAGCTTAGGGACTAGCGGGTCCTACAATGAGCAGTTCTTC. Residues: CASSLGTSGSYNEQFF. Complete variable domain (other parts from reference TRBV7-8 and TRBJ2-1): GAGVSQSPRYKVAKRGQDVALRCDPISGHVSLFWYQQALGQGPEFLTYFQNEAQLDKSGLPSDRFFAERPEGSVSTLKIQRTQQEDSAVYLCASSLGTSGSYNEQFFGPGTRLTVL.

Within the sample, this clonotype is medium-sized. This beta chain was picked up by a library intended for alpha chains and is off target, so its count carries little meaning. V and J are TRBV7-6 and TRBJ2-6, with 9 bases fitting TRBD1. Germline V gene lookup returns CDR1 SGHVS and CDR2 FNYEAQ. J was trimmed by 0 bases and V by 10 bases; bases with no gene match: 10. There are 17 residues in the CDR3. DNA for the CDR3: TGTGCCACCAAATCCGGGACAGGGCGCTCTGGGGCCAACGTCCTGACTTTC. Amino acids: CATKSGTGRSGANVLTF.

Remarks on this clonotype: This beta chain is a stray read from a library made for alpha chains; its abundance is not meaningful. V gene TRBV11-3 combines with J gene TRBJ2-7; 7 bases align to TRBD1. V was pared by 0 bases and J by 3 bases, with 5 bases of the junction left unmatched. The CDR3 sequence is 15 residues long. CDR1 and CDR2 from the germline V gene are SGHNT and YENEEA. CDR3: CASSLDRSGGYEQYF. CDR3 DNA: TGTGCCAGCAGCTTAGATCGATCAGGGGGCTACGAGCAGTACTTC.

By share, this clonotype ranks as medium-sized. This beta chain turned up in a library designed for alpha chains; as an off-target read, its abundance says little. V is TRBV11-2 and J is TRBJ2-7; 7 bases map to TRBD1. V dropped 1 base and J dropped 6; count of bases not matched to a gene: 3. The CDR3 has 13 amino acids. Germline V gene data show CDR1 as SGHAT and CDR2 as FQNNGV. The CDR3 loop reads CASSLAYRGEQYF. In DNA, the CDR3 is TGTGCCAGCAGCTTAGCATACAGGGGCGAGCAGTACTTC.

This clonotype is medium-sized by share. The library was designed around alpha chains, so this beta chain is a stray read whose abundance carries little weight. CDR3 sequence: CATSDSGTSGRLDEQFF. CDR3 sequence (DNA): TGTGCCACCAGTGATTCCGGGACTAGCGGGAGGTTAGATGAGCAGTTCTTC. The V call is TRBV24-1, the J call TRBJ2-1, with 15 nucleotides matching TRBD2. V shed 2 bases and J 8 bases; nucleotides not matched to a gene: 6. Germline loops: CDR1 KGHDR, CDR2 SFDVKD. The CDR3 contains 17 residues.